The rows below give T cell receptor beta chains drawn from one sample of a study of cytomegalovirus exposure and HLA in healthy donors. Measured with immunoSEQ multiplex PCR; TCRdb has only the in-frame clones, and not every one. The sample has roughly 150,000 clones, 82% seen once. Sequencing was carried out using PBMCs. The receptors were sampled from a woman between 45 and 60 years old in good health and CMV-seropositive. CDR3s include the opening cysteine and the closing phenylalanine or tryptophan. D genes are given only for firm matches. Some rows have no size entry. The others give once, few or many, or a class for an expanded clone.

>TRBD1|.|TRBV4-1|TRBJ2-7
TGCGCCAGCAGCCACCCCGAGTCAGGGGGCAGGGACGAGCAGTACTTC
CASSHPESGGRDEQYF
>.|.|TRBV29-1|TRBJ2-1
TGCAGCGCCGGGACACCCACCACCAATGAGCAGTTCTTC
CSAGTPTTNEQFF
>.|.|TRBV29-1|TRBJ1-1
TGCAGCGTTGAGACTACACAGTACAACACTGAAGCTTTCTTT
CSVETTQYNTEAFF
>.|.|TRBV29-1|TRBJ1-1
TGCAGCGTGCAGGGGTCCACAATGAACACTGAAGCTTTCTTT
CSVQGSTMNTEAFF
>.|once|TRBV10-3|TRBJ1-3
TGTGCCTCACAGGCCTACTCTGGAAACACCATATATTTT
CASQAYSGNTIYF
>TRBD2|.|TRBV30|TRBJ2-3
TGTGCCTGGAGTGTTACTAGCGGAAGCACAGATACGCAGTATTTT
CAWSVTSGSTDTQYF
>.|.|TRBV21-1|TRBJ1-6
TGTGCCAGCAGCAAAAGAAGGGGTTCCTCCTATAATTCACCCCTCCACTTT
CASSKRRGSSYNSPLHF
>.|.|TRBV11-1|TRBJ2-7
TGTGCCAGCACCATAGGGGGAGACTCCTACGAGCAGTACTTC
CASTIGGDSYEQYF
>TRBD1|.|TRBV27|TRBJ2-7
TGTGCCAGCAGTTTACGGCCGGGACAGGGCCTATACGAGCAGTACTTC
CASSLRPGQGLYEQYF
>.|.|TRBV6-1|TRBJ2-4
TGTGCCAGTCCCGGGTCAACCAACATTCAGTACTTC
CASPGSTNIQYF
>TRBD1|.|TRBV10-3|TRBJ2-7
TGTGCCATAACCGGGACAGGGGGCCAAGAGCAGTACTTC
CAITGTGGQEQYF
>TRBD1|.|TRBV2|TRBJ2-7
TGTGCCAGCAGTGAAATTTGGACAGGCGAGCAGTACTTC
CASSEIWTGEQYF
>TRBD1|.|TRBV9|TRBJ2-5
TGTGCCAGCAGCGGGAAACAGGGGACGGAGACCCAGTACTTC
CASSGKQGTETQYF
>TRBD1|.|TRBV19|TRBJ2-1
TGTGCCAGTACCGGGACAGGGTACTACAATGAGCAGTTCTTC
CASTGTGYYNEQFF
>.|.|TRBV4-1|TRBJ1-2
TGCGCCAGTAGCCAGAGGGGGACATCTTATGGCTACACCTTC
CASSQRGTSYGYTF
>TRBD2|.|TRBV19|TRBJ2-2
TGTGCCAGCATGGGACTAGCGAGGGACACCGGGGAGCTGTTTTTT
CASMGLARDTGELFF
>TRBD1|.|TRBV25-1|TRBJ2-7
TGTGCCAGCAGCAACTTTGGACAGGGTAAAAGCGAGCAGTACTTC
CASSNFGQGKSEQYF
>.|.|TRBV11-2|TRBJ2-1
TGTGCCAGCAGCCGGACACCATACAATGAGCAGTTCTTC
CASSRTPYNEQFF
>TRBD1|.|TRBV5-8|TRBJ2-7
TGTGCCAGCAGCCCAGGGACAGGGAACTACGAGCAGTACTTC
CASSPGTGNYEQYF
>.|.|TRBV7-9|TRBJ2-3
TGTGCCAGCGGGCGGGGCACAGATACGCAGTATTTT
CASGRGTDTQYF
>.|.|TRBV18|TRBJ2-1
TGTGCCAGCTCACCAATAACGTTTAGCTCCTATAATGAGCAGTTCTTC
CASSPITFSSYNEQFF
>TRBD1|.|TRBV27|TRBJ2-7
TGTGCCAGCAGCCCACCCCTGACAGGGTCGCACGAGCAGTACTTC
CASSPPLTGSHEQYF
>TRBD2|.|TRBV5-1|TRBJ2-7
TGCGCCAGCAGCTCTAGACCGGGACTAGCGGGGGGGCCGAAGACCTACGAGCAGTACTTC
CASSSRPGLAGGPKTYEQYF
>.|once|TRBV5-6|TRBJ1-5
TGTGCCAATCCTTCCGCCAGGGGTCCTTATCAGCCCCAGCATTTT
CANPSARGPYQPQHF
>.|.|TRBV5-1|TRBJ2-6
TGCGCCAGCAGCTTGCGTCAGGTCCTCTCTGGGGCCAACGTCCTGACTTTC
CASSLRQVLSGANVLTF
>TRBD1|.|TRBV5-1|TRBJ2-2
TGCGCCAGCAGCAGGGACAGGGGAAGCACCGGGGAGCTGTTTTTT
CASSRDRGSTGELFF
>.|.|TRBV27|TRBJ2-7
TGTGCCAGCACGGAAAACCGGGACACCGACTCCTACGAGCAGTACTTC
CASTENRDTDSYEQYF
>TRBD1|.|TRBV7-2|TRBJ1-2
TGTGCCAGCAGCTACGGACAGGGCGGTGGCTACACCTTC
CASSYGQGGGYTF
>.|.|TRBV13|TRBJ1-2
TGTGCCAGCAGCCCAGGGAGGGTGGCTTATGGCTACACCTTC
CASSPGRVAYGYTF
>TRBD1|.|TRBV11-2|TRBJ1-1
TGTGCCAGCATAGACGGGACAGGGGTGAACACTGAAGCTTTCTTT
CASIDGTGVNTEAFF
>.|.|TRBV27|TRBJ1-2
TGTGCCAGCAGTTTCGGTCCGGGGTCGCGTGGCTACACCTTC
CASSFGPGSRGYTF
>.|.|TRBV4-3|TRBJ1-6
TGCGCCAGCAGCCAAGAGGCCCTTGGTTCACCCCTCCACTTT
CASSQEALGSPLHF
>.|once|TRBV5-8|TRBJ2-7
TGTGCCAGCAGCTCGCAGGGGGGATACGAGCAGTACTTC
CASSSQGGYEQYF